A selection of T cell receptor beta chains follows, all from one sample in a study of radiotherapy plus CTLA-4 blockade in lung cancer. Using immunoSEQ multiplex PCR, the repertoire was profiled, and TCRdb retains in-frame clones only, with some absent. This table has 51,000 or so clones, roughly 88% appearing once. Sequenced material: peripheral blood, taken from a patient treated with radiotherapy plus ipilimumab. The receptors were sampled from a human donor with non-small cell lung cancer whose response to radiotherapy plus ipilimumab could not be evaluated. The CDR3 runs from the conserved cysteine through the conserved F or W. The order of the fields is J gene, V gene, CDR3 length, CDR3 protein.

TRBJ2-1	TRBV4-1	17	CASSQDAGTSSYNEQFF
TRBJ1-2	TRBV27	16	CASRPQPPDSLYGYTF
TRBJ1-6	TRBV19	16	CASSGTGGRGNSPLHF
TRBJ2-7	TRBV5-1	14	CASSLAETGVEQYF
TRBJ2-3	TRBV7-6	20	CASSPVAPGQGTSSTDTQYF
TRBJ2-2	TRBV27	15	CASRRQAINTGELFF
TRBJ2-7	TRBV6-6	15	CASRAGLARGYEQYF
TRBJ1-1	TRBV4-1	17	CASSQDRLRRMNTEAFF
TRBJ2-7	TRBV13	15	CASSPWTGGSYEQYF
TRBJ2-2	TRBV18	15	CASSPYRGGTGELFF
TRBJ2-5	TRBV7-2	13	CASSLVGFETQYF
TRBJ2-5	TRBV28	15	CASSPPGQGSETQYF
TRBJ2-7	TRBV6-5	13	CASSYGETYEQYF
TRBJ2-5	TRBV5-4	13	CASSGTGKETQYF
TRBJ2-3	TRBV5-4	14	CASSWPGQGDTQYF
TRBJ2-5	TRBV5-1	16	CASSLKAGGQVETQYF
TRBJ2-1	TRBV5-4	15	CASSPAEGRYNEQFF
TRBJ2-1	TRBV7-2	12	CASSLRTSVWFF
TRBJ2-2	TRBV5-1	16	CASSLEQGIYTGELFF
TRBJ2-2	TRBV28	17	CASSLYWGGTNTGELFF
TRBJ2-3	TRBV18	13	CASLGLATDTQYF
TRBJ2-3	TRBV2	15	CASGRGTPTTDTQYF
TRBJ2-1	TRBV27	21	CASSLGQGLSGLAGGYNEQFF
TRBJ2-1	TRBV7-2	15	CASSSLAGAYNEQFF
TRBJ2-5	TRBV2	12	CAVSPAGEVQYF
TRBJ2-7	TRBV27	13	CASSLVSGYEQYF
TRBJ1-2	TRBV19	15	CASSIPQGKDMGYTF
TRBJ2-7	TRBV9	15	CASSVGLGGAHEQYF
TRBJ1-2	TRBV4-3	14	CASSQDRTGGGYTF
TRBJ1-1	TRBV5-6	15	CASSLPETVNTEAFF
TRBJ2-2	TRBV13	16	CASRTRRTGNTGELFF
TRBJ2-7	TRBV5-6	15	CASSFRTAQRYEQYF
TRBJ2-7	TRBV5-6	15	CASSLVWDSGYEQYF
TRBJ2-1	TRBV19	18	CASSIAQGGGRYGNEQFF
TRBJ1-3	TRBV7-9	15	CATGTGTRSGNTIYF
TRBJ1-1	TRBV30	15	CAWSVRGRRNTEAFF
TRBJ1-3	TRBV15	16	CATSRDLGLQGNTIYF
TRBJ2-5	TRBV18	16	CASSPSRGQGQESQYF
TRBJ1-4	TRBV5-6	13	CASSWGLDEKLFF
TRBJ1-2	TRBV15	15	CATSRGTGANYGYTF
TRBJ1-1	TRBV28	19	CASSSLGGARALMNTEAFF
TRBJ1-1	TRBV6-5	11	CASKGDTEAFF
TRBJ1-5	TRBV2	14	CASSARQGNQPQHF
TRBJ1-2	TRBV19	16	CASSENARGRSSGYTF
TRBJ1-2	TRBV6-6	12	CASSDRGVGSTF
TRBJ2-5	TRBV7-2	15	CASSLGTGSAETQYF
TRBJ2-3	TRBV18	12	CASSFSTDTQYF
TRBJ2-7	TRBV10-2	13	CASSPGGSYEQYF
TRBJ2-5	TRBV6-5	13	CASSFSSPETQYF
TRBJ2-2	TRBV9	12	CASSVVRGELFF
TRBJ2-2	TRBV25-1	14	CASSVISGTGELFF
TRBJ2-1	TRBV19	15	CASRPIGTRLHEQFF
TRBJ1-5	TRBV29-1	13	CSVSGGGNQPQHF
TRBJ1-6	TRBV2	14	CASRMDRDNSPLHF
TRBJ1-5	TRBV28	14	CASGIRVSNQPQHF
TRBJ1-5	TRBV5-1	14	CASRPGGDNQPQHF
TRBJ2-7	TRBV28	18	CASSLEGQGVLSSYEQYF
TRBJ2-1	TRBV29-1	15	CSAPLAGVSYNEQFF
TRBJ1-2	TRBV11-2	14	CASSLDPGVYGYTF
TRBJ2-2	TRBV5-1	17	CASSFGTSGSNTGELFF